This section outlines one T cell receptor beta chain sequence together with its context. The antigen remains undetermined. These data belong to a study of cytomegalovirus exposure and HLA in healthy donors. Study-level results: In a later analysis, TCR beta V- and J-gene trimming showed a link to a missense DCLRE1C variant. Rare TCR sequences dominated, though some public TCRs recurred in many donors.

The germline gives CDR1 MNHEY, CDR2 SMNVEV (reference sequence). Trimming removed 3 bases at V and 10 bases at J, with 13 bases between. CDR3 length equals 14 residues. In the PCR, 60 Vbeta and 13 Jbeta primers were used. The table came from immunoSEQ multiplex PCR; TCRdb's copy has only in-frame clones and leaves some out. Altogether around 150,000 clones are present, about 65% being singletons, with the ten largest covering roughly 4.4%. The chain is built from TRBV27 and TRBJ1-6; tentative D call: TRBD1 (5 bases). The sample was PBMCs. The clonotype comes from a young woman in good health and CMV-seropositive. This CDR3 is CASSLGGERSPLHF. The CDR3 region has the DNA TGTGCCAGCAGTTTGGGAGGGGAAAGGTCACCCCTCCACTTT.